These 20 T cell receptor beta chains were sequenced from one sample in a study of OX40 agonist ivuxolimab in advanced cancers. The assay was immunoSEQ multiplex PCR, and TCRdb's table has in-frame clones only and misses some. The sample lists roughly 82,000 clones; less than 85% were seen once. Source: CD4+ or CD8+ T cells sorted from blood, taken in a trial of the OX40 agonist ivuxolimab. These TCRs come from an adult with an advanced solid tumor such as melanoma, head and neck, liver or kidney cancer.

V is TRBV15 and J is TRBJ2-3; D call uncertain. The CDR3 is 13 amino acids. The V gene lost 3 bases and the J gene lost 0 bases, with 4 bases spanning the gap. Germline V lookup: CDR1 LNHNV, CDR2 YYDKDF (reference sequence). CDR3 nucleotides: TGTGCCACCAGCAGGACAAGCACAGATACGCAGTATTTT. As protein: CATSRTSTDTQYF. Variable domain in full (rest from reference TRBV15 and TRBJ2-3): DAMVIQNPRYQVTQFGKPVTLSCSQTLNHNVMYWYQQKSSQAPKLLFHYYDKDFNNEADTPDNFQSRRPNTSFCFLDIRSPGLGDTAMYLCATSRTSTDTQYFGPGTRLTVL.

This clone appeared once. The genes are TRBV19 and TRBJ2-5; 9 bases are a match to TRBD1. TRBJ2-7 explains the end of the DNA better; the J call may be wrong. Germline V gene data show CDR1 as LNHDA and CDR2 as SQIVND (reference sequence). CDR3 size: 15 residues. The DNA of the CDR3 is TGTGCCAGTACCCCCGGGACAGGGAGCTCCTACGAGCAGTACTTC. Its protein product is CASTPGTGSSYEQYF.

The rearrangement joins TRBV4-1 to TRBJ2-7; D call uncertain. The CDR3 is 13 residues long. Per germline, CDR1 MGHRA and CDR2 YSYEKL. Trimming pared 1 base from V and 2 bases from J, leaving 6 bases between. The CDR3 DNA reads TGCGCCAGCAGCCAAGGACTTGCCTACGAGCAGTACTTC. Protein sequence: CASSQGLAYEQYF.

V is TRBV5-4 and J is TRBJ1-1; 12 bases map to TRBD1. Germline assignment: CDR1 SGHNT and CDR2 YYREEE (reference sequence). V dropped 3 bases and J dropped 6; count of bases not matched to a gene: 6. CDR3 length equals 15 residues. The CDR3 sequence is CASSSGDRGRAEAFF. The CDR3 nucleotides read TGTGCCAGCAGCTCGGGGGACAGGGGGCGGGCTGAAGCTTTCTTT.

This chain uses TRBV6-1 with TRBJ1-5; D may be TRBD1 (5 bases). Germline V gene lookup returns CDR1 MNHNS and CDR2 SASEGT. V shed 5 bases and J shed 6 bases, with 17 bases lying between them. The CDR3 runs to 15 residues. CDR3 coding DNA: TGTGCCAGCAGTCCTCGTTGGGGGGGAGGTCAGCCCCAGCATTTT. As protein: CASSPRWGGGQPQHF.

The rearrangement joins TRBV7-9 to TRBJ2-2; D perhaps matches TRBD1 (5 bases). The CDR3 spans 14 residues. The germline V gene has CDR1 SEHNR and CDR2 FQNEAQ (reference sequence). V lost 7 bases to trimming and J lost 0 bases, with 9 bases between them. The CDR3 coding sequence is TGTGCCAGCAAGGACACAACGAACACCGGGGAGCTGTTTTTT. Translation: CASKDTTNTGELFF.

The rearrangement uses TRBV4-2 and TRBJ2-1; 9 positions agree with TRBD1. In germline, CDR1 is LGHNA, CDR2 YNFKEQ. The CDR3 length is 16 residues. J was trimmed by 10 bases and V by 2 bases; bases with no gene match: 12. The CDR3 here is CASSQTDRGSRGEQFF. The CDR3 DNA follows: TGTGCCAGCAGCCAAACGGACAGGGGCTCTCGAGGGGAGCAGTTCTTC.

V is TRBV7-2 and J is TRBJ1-2; no definite D call. Germline V gene sequence: CDR1 SGHTA, CDR2 FQGNSA. This CDR3 has 13 amino acids. The ends were cut back, 1 base at V and 8 bases at J, with 11 bases in the middle. The CDR3 coding sequence is TGTGCCAGCAGCTTAGGGGTTGAGAGGGGCTACACCTTC. Residues: CASSLGVERGYTF. Filled out from reference TRBV7-2 and TRBJ1-2, the complete variable domain reads GAGVSQSPSNKVTEKGKDVELRCDPISGHTALYWYRQSLGQGLEFLIYFQGNSAPDKSGLPSDRFSAERTGGSVSTLTIQRTQQEDSAVYLCASSLGVERGYTFGSGTRLTVV.

V is TRBV7-2 and J is TRBJ2-5; the D gene is possibly TRBD2 (6 bases). The CDR3 length is 17 residues. Germline CDR1 SGHTA, CDR2 FQGNSA. Trimming removed 1 base from V and 1 base from J, with 16 bases in between. CDR3 sequence: CASSLVPRGTLQETQYF. The DNA of the CDR3 is TGTGCCAGCAGCTTAGTCCCCCGGGGGACCCTCCAAGAGACCCAGTACTTC.

V usage is TRBV4-3 and J usage is TRBJ2-3; 11 bases agree with TRBD2. The CDR3 extends over 16 amino acids. Germline CDR1 and CDR2: LGHNA and YSLEER. The trim removed 6 bases at V and 2 bases at J, leaving 7 bases unmatched. This chain's CDR3 is CASSFGTSGFTDTQYF. The CDR3 region has the DNA TGCGCCAGCAGTTTTGGGACTAGCGGCTTCACAGATACGCAGTATTTT.

The genes are TRBV19 and TRBJ2-5; D gene unclear. CDR1 and CDR2 (germline): LNHDA, SQIVND (reference sequence). The CDR3 loop spans 8 amino acids. CDR3 protein: CRQETQYF. DNA of the CDR3: TGTCGGCAAGAGACCCAGTACTTC.

V is TRBV5-5 and J is TRBJ1-1; D remains ambiguous. The V end was cut by 0 bases, the J end by 8 bases, with 17 bases between. In germline, CDR1 is SGHKS, CDR2 YYEKEE (reference sequence). This CDR3 has 15 residues. CDR3 nucleotides: TGTGCCAGCAGCTTGGAGGTCCTCAGAAGACCCGAAGCTTTCTTT. Its protein is CASSLEVLRRPEAFF.

The rearrangement joins TRBV6-5 to TRBJ1-2; 7 nucleotides align to TRBD1. CDR3 length: 15 amino acids. Trimming removed 0 bases from V and 8 bases from J; junction bases left unmatched: 9. Germline assignment: CDR1 MNHEY and CDR2 SVGAGI. The CDR3 bases are TGTGCCAGCAGTTACTCCATTACAGGGGTTGGAGGCTACACCTTC. Amino acids: CASSYSITGVGGYTF.

The chain carries TRBV6-1 and TRBJ2-5; possibly TRBD1 for D (6 bases). Trimming took off 1 base at V and 5 bases at J, with 23 bases between the two ends. Germline lookup yields CDR1 MNHNS and CDR2 SASEGT. This CDR3 has 18 amino acids. CDR3 nucleotide sequence: TGTGCCAGCAGTGAAGAGATCGGTGTGGGGTGGGGGCTGGAGACCCAGTACTTC. This encodes CASSEEIGVGWGLETQYF.

The V call is TRBV7-6, the J call TRBJ1-2; no reliable D call. V lost 5 bases and J lost 0, with 7 bases in between. The CDR3 is 13 amino acids. From germline, CDR1 is SGHVS and CDR2 FNYEAQ. The CDR3, as DNA: TGTGCCAGCAGCCAGTCGGCTAACTATGGCTACACCTTC. This encodes CASSQSANYGYTF.

The rearrangement links TRBV6-5 to TRBJ1-1; D gene ambiguous. V was shortened by 6 bases and J by 5 bases, with 10 bases between the two germline ends. Per the germline V gene, CDR1 is MNHEY and CDR2 is SVGAGI. This CDR3 is built from 12 residues. CDR3 in amino acids: CASSQSGTEAFF. The CDR3 nucleotides are TGTGCCAGCAGCCAGTCCGGAACTGAAGCTTTCTTT.

The chain joins TRBV7-2 to TRBJ2-1, with D unresolved. Germline assignment: CDR1 SGHTA and CDR2 FQGNSA. Trimming shortened V by 2 bases and J by 5 bases, and 7 bases separated the two germline ends. The CDR3 is 13 residues long. CDR3 sequence (DNA): TGTGCCAGCAGCTTAAGGTGGGACAATGAGCAGTTCTTC. As protein: CASSLRWDNEQFF.

The chain has TRBV4-2 and TRBJ2-7; 9 bases match TRBD1. Per germline, CDR1 LGHNA and CDR2 YNFKEQ. The trim removed 5 bases at V and 5 bases at J, leaving 4 bases unmatched. The CDR3 loop spans 13 amino acids. In DNA form, the CDR3 reads TGTGCCAGCAGCAGACAGGGGGGGGACGAGCAGTACTTC. Translation: CASSRQGGDEQYF.

The CDR3 loop reads CASSQRGGQYYGYTF. The DNA for the CDR3 is TGCGCCAGCAGCCAGAGGGGGGGACAGTACTATGGCTACACCTTC. The chain links TRBV4-3 to TRBJ1-2; 7 nucleotides match TRBD1. CDR1 LGHNA and CDR2 YSLEER come from the germline V gene. The CDR3 totals 15 residues. V lost 3 bases, J lost 3 bases, and 7 bases stayed unmatched.

This clone was recorded once. The chain is built from TRBV29-1 and TRBJ2-3; weak D call: TRBD2 (6 bases). In germline, CDR1 is SQVTM, CDR2 ANQGSEA. CDR3 length: 15 residues. Trimming shortened V by 6 bases and J by 2 bases, and 18 bases separated the two germline ends. CDR3 sequence: CSVPRDGGYTDTQYF. The CDR3 DNA is TGCAGCGTCCCCAGGGACGGAGGGTACACAGATACGCAGTATTTT.